The present entry profiles one T cell receptor beta chain with its context. Its antigen is still unknown. The data were taken from a study of OX40 agonist ivuxolimab in advanced cancers. Profiling relied on immunoSEQ multiplex PCR, and the TCRdb table lists in-frame clones only, not all of them. This sample yields approximately 74,000 clones, of which roughly 88% are seen a single time; over 0.25% belongs to the top ten. This CDR3 region has 15 residues. Germline CDR1 reads SGHDN; CDR2 reads FVKESK. V was clipped by 4 bases and J by 2 bases; unmatched bases: 7. Study-wide findings and caveats: Among the lowest peripheral clonal expansion occurred in 0.1-3.0 mg/kg partial responders. The mean number of expanded clones was higher in CD8+ T cells than in CD4+.

V and J are TRBV14 and TRBJ2-7; 8 bases match TRBD2. This receptor was taken from an adult with an advanced solid tumor such as melanoma, head and neck, liver or kidney cancer. The sample in question was CD4+ or CD8+ T cells sorted from blood, obtained in a trial of the OX40 agonist ivuxolimab. The CDR3 nucleotides are TGTGCCAGCAGCCTTGCCGGGACTAGTCCCTACGAGCAGTACTTC. Translation: CASSLAGTSPYEQYF.